One sample yielded the 20 T cell receptor beta chains listed below, sequenced in a study of cytomegalovirus exposure and HLA in healthy donors. Clones were sequenced by immunoSEQ multiplex PCR, and TCRdb holds only the in-frame ones, with some missing. This table has under 110,000 clones, 88% appearing once. The sample taken for sequencing was PBMCs. The source of these receptors is a woman aged 18-29 years in good health and CMV-seropositive.

This clone was recorded only once. The rearrangement uses TRBV27 and TRBJ1-1; D call uncertain. This CDR3 is built from 14 residues. V dropped 6 bases and J dropped 3 bases, with 14 bases sitting between them. Germline CDR1 MNHEY, CDR2 SMNVEV (reference sequence). This CDR3 is CASREFSSDTEAFF. The DNA of the CDR3 is TGTGCCAGCAGGGAGTTTAGTTCGGACACTGAAGCTTTCTTT.

This sequence joins TRBV10-3 and TRBJ2-3; D is perhaps TRBD1 (6 bases). CDR1 and CDR2 from the germline V gene are ENHRY and SYGVKD. V lost 4 bases to trimming and J lost 5 bases, with 10 bases between them. The CDR3 contains 13 residues. The CDR3: CAISGTARDTQYF. The CDR3 nucleotides are TGTGCCATCAGTGGGACAGCTAGAGATACGCAGTATTTT.

This clone has a single count. This chain's CDR3 is CASSLEQGANTEAFF. The DNA of the CDR3 is TGCGCCAGCAGCCTAGAACAGGGCGCGAACACTGAAGCTTTCTTT. This rearrangement joins TRBV4-1 to TRBJ1-1; possible D gene TRBD1, 6 bases. V was trimmed by 4 bases and J by 1 base, leaving 13 bases between them. Germline V gene sequence: CDR1 MGHRA, CDR2 YSYEKL. The CDR3 length is 15 residues.

The sample holds one count of this clone. The rearrangement joins TRBV2 to TRBJ1-2; 7 positions match TRBD1. In germline, CDR1 is SNHLY, CDR2 FYNNEI. This CDR3 is built from 15 residues. The trim removed 5 bases at V and 8 bases at J, leaving 14 bases unmatched. CDR3 residues: CASSPLRAQGGGYTF. The CDR3 DNA is TGTGCCAGCAGTCCCCTCAGGGCCCAAGGGGGCGGCTACACCTTC.

CDR3 amino acids: CASSVTGTGYGNTIYF. The CDR3 bases are TGTGCCAGCAGTGTTACCGGGACAGGGTACGGAAACACCATATATTTT. The rearrangement links TRBV2 to TRBJ1-3; 9 bases align to TRBD1. This CDR3 has 16 residues. Germline loops: CDR1 SNHLY, CDR2 FYNNEI. Trimming removed 4 bases from V and 4 bases from J; junction bases left unmatched: 8. Variable domain in full (rest from reference TRBV2 and TRBJ1-3): EPEVTQTPSHQVTQMGQEVILRCVPISNHLYFYWYRQILGQKVEFLVSFYNNEISEKSEIFDDQFSVERPDGSNFTLKIRSTKLEDSAMYFCASSVTGTGYGNTIYFGEGSWLTVV.

This chain joins TRBV27 and TRBJ2-3, with D maybe TRBD2 (5 bases). Trimming took 1 base from V and 2 from J, leaving 16 bases between them. From germline, CDR1 is MNHEY and CDR2 SMNVEV (reference sequence). The CDR3 totals 17 residues. CDR3 DNA sequence: TGTGCCAGCAGTTTATATGCGACGGGAATTGACACAGATACGCAGTATTTT. Protein product: CASSLYATGIDTDTQYF.

The V call is TRBV13, the J call TRBJ1-3; D is perhaps TRBD1 (6 bases). Germline V lookup: CDR1 PRHDT, CDR2 FYEKMQ (reference sequence). This CDR3 spans 14 amino acids. V lost 8 bases to trimming and J lost 2 bases, with 13 bases between them. The DNA for the CDR3 is TGTGCCAGCTCCGGCGGGGGCCCTGGAAACACCATATATTTT. Its translation is CASSGGGPGNTIYF. The full variable domain, rest sourced from reference TRBV13 and TRBJ1-3, is AAGVIQSPRHLIKEKRETATLKCYPIPRHDTVYWYQQGPGQDPQFLISFYEKMQSDKGSIPDRFSAQQFSDYHSELNMSSLELGDSALYFCASSGGGPGNTIYFGEGSWLTVV.

This chain links TRBV28 with TRBJ1-1; D not resolved. V was trimmed by 7 bases and J by 1 base, leaving 10 bases between them. Germline CDR1 and CDR2: MDHEN and SYDVKM. This CDR3 is 13 amino acids long. CDR3 sequence (DNA): TGTGCCAGCAAGGACTTTTCGAACACTGAAGCTTTCTTT. Amino acids: CASKDFSNTEAFF. Based on the CDR3 plus reference TRBV28 and TRBJ1-1, the full variable domain is DVKVTQSSRYLVKRTGEKVFLECVQDMDHENMFWYRQDPGLGLRLIYFSYDVKMKEKGDIPEGYSVSREKKERFSLILESASTNQTSMYLCASKDFSNTEAFFGQGTRLTVV.

This clone was seen once. The rearrangement joins TRBV7-2 to TRBJ1-1, with D possibly being TRBD1 (5 bases). This CDR3 is 12 amino acids long. Trimming pared 5 bases from V and 11 bases from J, leaving 15 bases between. Germline V CDR1 and CDR2: SGHTA, FQGNSA. CDR3 in amino acids: CASSQRRQWAFF. The CDR3 nucleotides read TGTGCCAGCAGCCAGCGCAGACAGTGGGCTTTCTTT.

The chain employs TRBV4-3 and TRBJ1-1, with D maybe TRBD1 (6 bases). Between the trimmed V and J ends, which lost 0 bases and 4 bases, there was a span of 6 bases. Per the germline V gene, CDR1 is LGHNA and CDR2 is YSLEER. This CDR3 contains 13 residues. The CDR3 nucleotides read TGCGCCAGCAGCCAAGAAGGGGGCACTGAAGCTTTCTTT. This sequence encodes CASSQEGGTEAFF.

This chain links TRBV27 with TRBJ2-7; D possibly corresponds to TRBD2 (5 bases). This CDR3 has 14 residues. Trimming took 5 bases from V and 2 from J, leaving 13 bases between them. Germline loops: CDR1 MNHEY, CDR2 SMNVEV (reference sequence). The CDR3 coding sequence is TGTGCCAGCAGTCCTATCACTAGTACCTACGAGCAGTACTTC. Translated, it gives CASSPITSTYEQYF.

The CDR3 nucleotides read TGTGCCAGCAGCGCCGGAGGAACTAGGTACGAGCAGTACTTC. This sequence encodes CASSAGGTRYEQYF. The chain uses TRBV5-6 and TRBJ2-7; weak D call: TRBD2 (5 bases). The CDR3 is 14 amino acids. V gave up 4 bases and J gave up 4 bases, with 15 bases separating them. Germline V CDR1 and CDR2: SGHDT, YYEEEE.

The chain links TRBV5-6 to TRBJ1-3; D is uncertain. This CDR3 spans 14 amino acids. Germline V gene lookup returns CDR1 SGHDT and CDR2 YYEEEE. Trimming pared 4 bases from V and 2 bases from J, leaving 10 bases between. The CDR3 coding sequence is TGTGCCAGCAGCCAGGCGTTCGCTGGAAACACCATATATTTT. This translates into CASSQAFAGNTIYF.

The chain carries TRBV30 and TRBJ1-1; perhaps TRBD1 as D (5 bases). The CDR3 contains 15 residues. With 0 bases removed from V and 5 bases from J, the gap between germline ends came to 16 bases. Germline CDR1 GTSNPN, CDR2 SVGIG (reference sequence). The CDR3 loop is CAWSVREGPGTEAFF. The CDR3 DNA reads as TGTGCCTGGAGTGTACGGGAGGGGCCTGGGACTGAAGCTTTCTTT.

The V and J genes are TRBV4-1 and TRBJ2-7; TRBD2 is a possible D gene (6 bases). The CDR3 totals 13 residues. V lost 2 bases, J lost 3 bases, and 8 bases lay in between. The germline gives CDR1 MGHRA, CDR2 YSYEKL. CDR3 sequence reads: CASSQQEGYEQYV. Written as DNA, the CDR3 is TGCGCCAGCAGCCAACAGGAGGGCTACGAGCAGTACGTC.

In DNA form, the CDR3 reads TGTGCCAGCAGTCCTCAGGGTCGGACGCAGTATTTT. Protein sequence: CASSPQGRTQYF. The rearrangement joins TRBV28 to TRBJ2-3; weak D call: TRBD1 (5 bases). The V end was cut by 5 bases, the J end by 9 bases, with 12 bases between. The CDR3 length is 12 residues. From germline, CDR1 is MDHEN and CDR2 SYDVKM.

V gene TRBV19 combines with J gene TRBJ1-4; TRBD1 matches 8 bases. Looked up from germline, CDR1 is LNHDA and CDR2 is SQIVND (reference sequence). Trimming at V came to 6 bases and at J to 1 base, leaving 4 bases not matched to a gene. The CDR3 is 15 amino acids. The CDR3 region is CASSDRGVTNEKLFF. In nucleotides, the CDR3 is TGTGCCAGTAGCGACAGGGGTGTAACTAATGAAAAACTGTTTTTT.

This chain links TRBV2 with TRBJ2-3; 11 bases fit TRBD2. The length of the CDR3 is 16 residues. Germline values: CDR1 SNHLY, CDR2 FYNNEI. V gave up 4 bases and J gave up 0 bases; unmatched junction bases: 3. CDR3 loop: CASSVAGGTSTDTQYF. The CDR3 DNA is TGTGCCAGCAGTGTAGCGGGGGGGACTAGCACAGATACGCAGTATTTT.

The V gene is TRBV5-6, the J gene TRBJ2-2; D is undetermined. This CDR3 has 17 residues. V was shortened by 4 bases and J by 4 bases, with 20 bases between the two germline ends. Germline CDR1 reads SGHDT; CDR2 reads YYEEEE. CDR3 nucleotide sequence: TGTGCCAGCAGCGCCCCCAAGGTCCCGACATTCACCGGGGAGCTGTTTTTT. Encoded protein: CASSAPKVPTFTGELFF.

The rearrangement links TRBV2 to TRBJ1-2, with 8 bases identical to TRBD1. Germline CDR1 is SNHLY and CDR2 is FYNNEI. V lost 8 bases, J lost 7 bases, and 9 bases stayed unmatched. The CDR3 runs to 13 residues. DNA for the CDR3: TGTGCCAGCGGCCAGACAGGGGAAGGTGGCTACACCTTC. Its protein is CASGQTGEGGYTF.